This T cell receptor (beta chain) is from a study of control samples from healthy donors and cancer patients. Sequencing used immunoSEQ multiplex PCR; TCRdb keeps in-frame clones, though not all of them. The table has 88,000 or so clones, approximately 94% seen once. The germline gives CDR1 SGDLS, CDR2 YYNGEE. The V gene lost 0 bases and the J gene lost 0 bases, with 5 bases spanning the gap. The CDR3 sequence is 14 residues long. This TCR was recovered from a woman in her late teens or twenties in good health. This rearrangement joins TRBV9 to TRBJ2-3; D is unresolved. Sequenced material: blood. The CDR3 protein is CASSVGHSTDTQYF. CDR3 DNA: TGTGCCAGCAGCGTAGGCCATAGCACAGATACGCAGTATTTT.